This is a list of T cell receptor beta chains from one sample in a study of T cells after yellow fever vaccination. TCRdb re-derived calls from the 5' RACE reads in MiXCR, one entry per CDR3 protein. The data contain tens of thousands of distinct CDR3 sequences, about 6.6% of them singletons. This specimen consisted of CD8+ T cells sorted from PBMCs, obtained around 5 days after the first yellow fever vaccination. These receptors were taken from a man between 18 and 29 years old who received the YFV17D yellow fever vaccine. CDR3s include the opening cysteine and the closing phenylalanine or tryptophan. Each record gives: clone size, J gene, V gene, D gene, CDR3 protein, CDR3 DNA. The D gene is left open where the match is weak. Only some rows state a clone size, as once, few, many or a class for expanded clones.

many | TRBJ2-1 | TRBV5-4 | - | CASSWDLYNEQFF | TGTGCCAGCAGCTGGGACCTTTACAATGAGCAGTTCTTC
- | TRBJ2-7 | TRBV7-9 | TRBD2 | CASTPGSGASYEQYF | TGTGCCAGCACCCCGGGGAGCGGGGCCTCCTACGAGCAGTACTTC
many | TRBJ1-1 | TRBV9 | - | CASSVVTGMNTEAFF | TGTGCCAGCAGCGTAGTAACGGGTATGAACACTGAAGCTTTCTTT
- | TRBJ2-3 | TRBV6-5 | - | CASSYIVTGDTQYF | TGTGCCAGCAGTTACATTGTAACGGGGGATACGCAGTATTTT
many | TRBJ2-7 | TRBV2 | - | CASRTGNIVYEQYF | TGTGCCAGCCGGACCGGTAATATCGTCTACGAGCAGTACTTC
- | TRBJ1-1 | TRBV7-9 | - | CASSLAGIGEAFF | TGTGCCAGCAGCTTAGCGGGGATCGGAGAAGCTTTCTTT
- | TRBJ1-2 | TRBV5-1 | - | CASSLGGGRIYGYTF | TGCGCCAGCAGCTTGGGAGGGGGACGGATATATGGCTACACCTTC
many | TRBJ2-3 | TRBV7-8 | - | CASTKPPSGTLTDTQYF | TGTGCCAGCACCAAACCCCCATCCGGGACCCTCACAGATACGCAGTATTTT
- | TRBJ2-7 | TRBV27 | - | CASILTVSYEQYF | TGTGCCAGCATATTGACGGTCTCCTACGAGCAGTACTTC
- | TRBJ2-1 | TRBV6-5 | - | CASSSYRGLVKYEQFF | TGTGCCAGCAGTTCGTACCGGGGGTTAGTCAAGTATGAGCAGTTCTTC
many | TRBJ2-7 | TRBV7-9 | TRBD1 | CASSPGQGFYEQYF | TGTGCCAGCAGCCCGGGACAGGGCTTCTACGAGCAGTACTTC
- | TRBJ1-2 | TRBV27 | TRBD1 | CASRTRTGGNYGYTF | TGTGCCAGCAGGACAAGGACAGGGGGGAACTATGGCTACACCTTC
- | TRBJ1-1 | TRBV27 | TRBD1 | CASKPTGVNTEAFF | TGTGCCAGCAAACCGACAGGGGTGAACACTGAAGCTTTCTTT
few | TRBJ2-2 | TRBV21-1 | - | CASSRFPGVSLGELFF | TGTGCCAGCAGCCGTTTCCCCGGGGTTTCGTTAGGGGAGCTGTTTTTT
- | TRBJ2-7 | TRBV4-3 | - | CASSQGDGASYEQYF | TGCGCCAGCAGCCAAGGTGACGGCGCTTCCTACGAGCAGTACTTC
few | TRBJ1-4 | TRBV12-3/TRBV12-4 | - | CASSLDLQAGPSEKLFF | TGTGCCAGCAGTTTAGACTTACAAGCGGGCCCGTCCGAAAAACTGTTTTTT
few | TRBJ2-7 | TRBV10-3 | - | CAISPVSQGSYEQYF | TGTGCCATCAGTCCCGTTTCGCAGGGCAGCTACGAGCAGTACTTC
- | TRBJ1-5 | TRBV4-3 | TRBD1 | CASSQGTGIGQPQHF | TGCGCCAGCAGCCAAGGGACAGGGATAGGGCAGCCCCAGCATTTT
few | TRBJ1-5 | TRBV9 | - | CASSVRPWNQPQHF | TGTGCCAGCAGCGTCCGGCCATGGAATCAGCCCCAGCATTTT
- | TRBJ1-4 | TRBV20-1 | - | CSARDQGRSLFF | TGCAGTGCTAGAGATCAGGGTCGATCCCTGTTTTTT
few | TRBJ2-4 | TRBV4-2 | - | CASSRDQGAGNIQYF | TGTGCCAGCAGCCGCGACCAAGGGGCCGGAAACATTCAGTACTTC
- | TRBJ1-5 | TRBV6-1 | TRBD1 | CASSEMGQAGQPQHF | TGTGCCAGCAGTGAAATGGGACAGGCCGGTCAGCCCCAGCATTTT
- | TRBJ1-5 | TRBV7-9 | - | CASSDSALEPQHF | TGTGCCAGCAGTGACAGCGCCCTGGAGCCCCAGCATTTT
many | TRBJ2-2 | TRBV7-3 | - | CASSLDGELFF | TGTGCCAGCAGCTTAGACGGGGAGCTGTTTTTT
few | TRBJ2-1 | TRBV11-2 | - | CASSPTRNPGVFNEQFF | TGTGCCAGCAGCCCCACACGTAATCCCGGAGTTTTCAATGAGCAGTTCTTC
- | TRBJ2-3 | TRBV20-1 | TRBD2 | CSASVSSGGSSTDTQYF | TGCAGTGCTAGTGTATCTAGCGGGGGCTCTAGCACAGATACGCAGTATTTT
many | TRBJ2-5 | TRBV12-3/TRBV12-4 | - | CASSVSPKETQYF | TGTGCCAGCAGTGTAAGCCCCAAAGAGACCCAGTACTTC
many | TRBJ1-3 | TRBV6-1 | - | CASSETGDSGNTIYF | TGTGCCAGCAGTGAAACGGGGGACTCTGGAAACACCATATATTTT
few | TRBJ2-7 | TRBV18 | TRBD1 | CASSGDREFEQYF | TGTGCCAGCTCCGGGGACAGGGAGTTCGAGCAGTACTTC
few | TRBJ2-2 | TRBV6-5 | - | CASSYGGTAGELFF | TGTGCCAGCAGTTACGGCGGGACAGCCGGGGAGCTGTTTTTT
- | TRBJ1-2 | TRBV7-9 | - | CASSFDSPYGYTF | TGTGCCAGCAGTTTTGACAGTCCCTATGGCTACACCTTC
few | TRBJ2-5 | TRBV2 | - | CASSDQVETQYF | TGTGCCAGCAGTGATCAGGTTGAGACCCAGTACTTC
few | TRBJ2-5 | TRBV5-4 | - | CASSFRQNQETQYF | TGTGCCAGCAGCTTCCGACAGAACCAAGAGACCCAGTACTTC
few | TRBJ2-2 | TRBV12-3/TRBV12-4 | - | CASSPGTATGELFF | TGTGCCAGCAGTCCCGGGACTGCTACCGGGGAGCTGTTTTTT
few | TRBJ2-5 | TRBV12-3/TRBV12-4 | - | CASSLTGGGDGGQYF | TGTGCCAGCAGTTTAACCGGAGGTGGGGATGGAGGCCAGTACTTC
- | TRBJ2-1 | TRBV5-1 | - | CASSLSGRSSYNEQFF | TGCGCCAGCAGCTTGAGTGGCCGAAGCTCCTACAATGAGCAGTTCTTC
- | TRBJ2-4 | TRBV5-1 | - | CASSLGAIMAKNIQYF | TGCGCCAGCAGCCTCGGGGCTATAATGGCCAAAAACATTCAGTACTTC
many | TRBJ2-1 | TRBV7-8 | TRBD2 | CASSFLPSGGSYNEQFF | TGTGCCAGCAGCTTCCTGCCTAGCGGGGGTTCATACAATGAGCAGTTCTTC
few | TRBJ2-1 | TRBV12-3/TRBV12-4 | - | CASSLFVPNEQFF | TGTGCCAGCAGTTTGTTTGTCCCCAATGAGCAGTTCTTC
many | TRBJ1-2 | TRBV11-2 | - | CASSLGTGGYGYTF | TGTGCCAGCAGCTTAGGAACCGGAGGATATGGCTACACCTTC
many | TRBJ1-6 | TRBV4-3 | - | CASSQDLADNSPLHF | TGCGCCAGCAGCCAAGATTTGGCAGATAATTCACCCCTCCACTTT
many | TRBJ2-4 | TRBV12-3/TRBV12-4 | - | CASSFGQQWNIQYF | TGTGCCAGCAGTTTCGGCCAGCAGTGGAACATTCAGTACTTC
many | TRBJ2-2 | TRBV7-7 | TRBD2 | CASSLGPSGGARYTGELFF | TGTGCCAGCAGCTTAGGCCCTAGCGGGGGGGCCAGGTACACCGGGGAGCTGTTTTTT
many | TRBJ2-7 | TRBV14 | - | CASSSGSSYEQYF | TGTGCCAGCAGCTCTGGCAGCTCCTACGAGCAGTACTTC
- | TRBJ1-3 | TRBV7-9 | - | CASSLGNTIYF | TGTGCCAGCAGTTTAGGAAACACCATATATTTT
many | TRBJ1-2 | TRBV15 | - | CATSRTTPGYGYTF | TGTGCCACCAGCAGAACCACCCCAGGCTATGGCTACACCTTC
- | TRBJ2-3 | TRBV29-1 | - | CSVSAWEQYF | TGCAGCGTGTCGGCGTGGGAGCAGTATTTT
- | TRBJ1-2 | TRBV7-9 | TRBD1 | CASSPATGPNYGYTF | TGTGCCAGCAGCCCCGCGACAGGGCCCAACTATGGCTACACCTTC
few | TRBJ2-1 | TRBV4-3 | - | CASSQDPRRANEQFF | TGCGCCAGCAGCCAAGACCCACGCCGGGCCAATGAGCAGTTCTTC
few | TRBJ1-2 | TRBV29-1 | - | CSAMLEGGPNGYTF | TGCAGCGCCATGTTGGAGGGTGGTCCAAATGGCTACACCTTC
few | TRBJ1-1 | TRBV4-2 | - | CASSQGEQGEAFF | TGTGCCAGCAGCCAAGGTGAGCAGGGGGAAGCTTTCTTT
many | TRBJ2-7 | TRBV12-3/TRBV12-4 | - | CASSFFGQGGYEQYF | TGTGCCAGCAGTTTCTTCGGTCAGGGAGGTTACGAGCAGTACTTC
- | TRBJ2-1 | TRBV11-2 | - | CASSLALSYNEQFF | TGTGCCAGCAGCTTAGCTCTCTCCTACAATGAGCAGTTCTTC
few | TRBJ2-1 | TRBV4-1 | TRBD1 | CASSPRQGGNEQFF | TGCGCCAGCAGCCCCCGACAGGGGGGGAATGAGCAGTTCTTC
many | TRBJ1-4 | TRBV27 | - | CASSPLAEKSEKLFF | TGTGCCAGCAGCCCTTTGGCCGAGAAAAGTGAAAAACTGTTTTTT